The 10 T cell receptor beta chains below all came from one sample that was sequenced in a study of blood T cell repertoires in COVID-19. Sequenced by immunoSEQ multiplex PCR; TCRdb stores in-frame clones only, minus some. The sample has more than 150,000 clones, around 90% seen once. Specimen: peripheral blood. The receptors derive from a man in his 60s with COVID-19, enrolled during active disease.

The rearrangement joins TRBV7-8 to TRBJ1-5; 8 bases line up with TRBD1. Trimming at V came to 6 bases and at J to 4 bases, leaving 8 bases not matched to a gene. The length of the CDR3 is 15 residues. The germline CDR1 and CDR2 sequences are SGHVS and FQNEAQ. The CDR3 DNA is TGTGCCAGCAGTTTAAGGACAGGGAATAATCAGCCCCAGCATTTT. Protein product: CASSLRTGNNQPQHF. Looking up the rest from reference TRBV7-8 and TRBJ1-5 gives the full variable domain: GAGVSQSPRYKVAKRGQDVALRCDPISGHVSLFWYQQALGQGPEFLTYFQNEAQLDKSGLPSDRFFAERPEGSVSTLKIQRTQQEDSAVYLCASSLRTGNNQPQHFGDGTRLSIL.

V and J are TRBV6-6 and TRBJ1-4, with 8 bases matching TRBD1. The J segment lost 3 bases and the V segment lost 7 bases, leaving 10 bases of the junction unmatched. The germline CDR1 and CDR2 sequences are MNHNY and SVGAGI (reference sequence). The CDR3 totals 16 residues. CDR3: CASNSRGRKANEKLFF. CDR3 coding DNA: TGTGCCAGCAACAGCAGGGGGCGGAAGGCTAATGAAAAACTGTTTTTT.

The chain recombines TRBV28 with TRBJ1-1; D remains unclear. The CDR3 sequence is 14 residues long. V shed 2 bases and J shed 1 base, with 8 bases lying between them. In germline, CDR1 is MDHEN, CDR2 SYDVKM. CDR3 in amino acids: CASSLEQPNTEAFF. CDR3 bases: TGTGCCAGCAGTTTAGAACAGCCGAACACTGAAGCTTTCTTT.

CDR3 sequence: CASSRRPADNTGWEKLFF. For the CDR3, the DNA is TGTGCCAGCTCACGGCGACCCGCGGACAATACAGGTTGGGAAAAACTGTTTTTT. The chain has TRBV18 and TRBJ1-4; D might be TRBD1 (5 bases). This CDR3 spans 18 amino acids. The V end was cut by 4 bases, the J end by 8 bases, with 26 bases between. The V gene's germline CDR1 is KGHSH and CDR2 LQKENI.

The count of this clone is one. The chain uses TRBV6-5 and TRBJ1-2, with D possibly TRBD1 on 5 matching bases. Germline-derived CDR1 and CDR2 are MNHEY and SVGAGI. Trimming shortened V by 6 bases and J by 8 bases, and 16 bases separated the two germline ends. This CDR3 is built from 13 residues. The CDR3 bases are TGTGCCAGCAGCCAGGCAGGGCTGTTCGGCTACACCTTC. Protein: CASSQAGLFGYTF.

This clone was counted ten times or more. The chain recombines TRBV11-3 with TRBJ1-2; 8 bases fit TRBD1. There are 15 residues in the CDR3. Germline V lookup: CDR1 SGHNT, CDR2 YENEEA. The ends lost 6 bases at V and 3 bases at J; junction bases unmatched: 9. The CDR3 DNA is TGTGCCAGCAGTCAGTTTACGACAGGGGACTATGGCTACACCTTC. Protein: CASSQFTTGDYGYTF.

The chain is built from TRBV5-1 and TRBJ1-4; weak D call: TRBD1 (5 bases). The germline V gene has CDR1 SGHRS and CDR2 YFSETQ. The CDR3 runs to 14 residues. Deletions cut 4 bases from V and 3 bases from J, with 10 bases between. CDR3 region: CASSPGWANEKLFF. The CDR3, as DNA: TGCGCCAGCAGCCCAGGGTGGGCTAATGAAAAACTGTTTTTT.

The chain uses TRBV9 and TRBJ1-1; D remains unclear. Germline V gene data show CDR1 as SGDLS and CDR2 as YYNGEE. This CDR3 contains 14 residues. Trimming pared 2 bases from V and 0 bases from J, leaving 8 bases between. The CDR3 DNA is TGTGCCAGCAGCGTCGACATATTGAACACTGAAGCTTTCTTT. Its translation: CASSVDILNTEAFF.

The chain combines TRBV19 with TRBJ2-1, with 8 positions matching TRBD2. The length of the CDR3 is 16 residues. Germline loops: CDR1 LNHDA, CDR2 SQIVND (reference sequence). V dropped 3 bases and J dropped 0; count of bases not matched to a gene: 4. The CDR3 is CASSILSGSSYNEQFF. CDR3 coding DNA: TGTGCCAGTAGTATCTTAAGCGGGAGCTCCTACAATGAGCAGTTCTTC.

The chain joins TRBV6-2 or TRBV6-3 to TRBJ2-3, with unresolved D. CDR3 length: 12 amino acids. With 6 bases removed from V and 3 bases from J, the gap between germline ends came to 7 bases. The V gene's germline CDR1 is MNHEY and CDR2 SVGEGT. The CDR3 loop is CASSERTDTQYF. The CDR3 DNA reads TGTGCCAGCAGCGAGAGGACAGATACGCAGTATTTT.